The table lists the clone carrying this T cell receptor (beta chain) with many counts. TCRdb fed the RACE reads into MiXCR, producing one record per CDR3 protein. Found here are some 380,000 distinct CDR3 sequences, nearly 5% of them singletons; the top ten hold about 2.1%. Time point: patch test 1, 2 weeks after DPC sensitization. The treatment: therapeutic diphenylcyclopropenone sensitization with weekly scalp DPC. This specimen belongs to a study of human T cells and chemical hapten exposure. Across the study: A mostly female patient group had alopecia areata, totalis or universalis.

V lost 0 bases and J 0 bases, leaving 15 bases between the germline ends. CDR3 size: 17 residues. Germline V gene lookup returns CDR1 DFQATT and CDR2 SNEGSKA (reference sequence). The chain joins TRBV20-1 to TRBJ1-5; D not certain. Source: whole blood, taken in connection with sensitization to the hapten diphenylcyclopropenone (DPC). The TCR comes from a woman between 45 and 65 years old with alopecia areata. Some clones in this sample may be carry-over from other donors' samples. The CDR3, as DNA: TGCAGTGCTAGAGATTACTGGGAGAGGAATAGCAATCAGCCCCAGCATTTT. Translation gives CSARDYWERNSNQPQHF.